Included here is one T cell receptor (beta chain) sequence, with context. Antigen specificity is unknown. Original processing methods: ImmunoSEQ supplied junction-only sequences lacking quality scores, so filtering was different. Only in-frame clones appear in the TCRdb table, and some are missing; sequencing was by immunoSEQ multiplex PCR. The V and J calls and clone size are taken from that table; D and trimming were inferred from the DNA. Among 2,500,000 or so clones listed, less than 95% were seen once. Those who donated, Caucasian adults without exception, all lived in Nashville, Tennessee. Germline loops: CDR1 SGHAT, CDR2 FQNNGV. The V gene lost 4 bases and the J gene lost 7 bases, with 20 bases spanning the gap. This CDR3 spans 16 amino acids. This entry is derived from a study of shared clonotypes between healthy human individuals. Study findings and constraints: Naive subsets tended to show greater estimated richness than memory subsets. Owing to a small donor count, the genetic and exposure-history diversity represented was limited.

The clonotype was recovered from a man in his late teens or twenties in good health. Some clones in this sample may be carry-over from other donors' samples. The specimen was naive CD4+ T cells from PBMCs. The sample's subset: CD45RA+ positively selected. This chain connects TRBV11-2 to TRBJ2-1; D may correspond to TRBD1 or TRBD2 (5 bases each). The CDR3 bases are TGTGCCAGCAGCTCCGCCGGTGGGGGTCGGAGGAATGAGCAGTTCTTC. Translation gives CASSSAGGGRRNEQFF.